Presented here are 30 T cell receptor beta chains from one specimen sequenced in a study of blood T cells in healthy people across ages. Then a second PCR, running about 7 to 11 cycles, was carried out with a sample-barcoded 5' primer and a J-beta primer mix. TCRdb passed the 5' RACE reads through MiXCR, listing each CDR3 protein once. Among around 800,000 distinct CDR3 sequences listed, about 45% were seen once. Sequenced input: blood. The receptors here all came from a man older than 75 in good health.

The V call is TRBV9, the J call TRBJ2-4, with D uncertain. Judging by the DNA end, TRBJ2-5 fits better; the J call may be wrong. Germline V CDR1 and CDR2: SGDLS, YYNGEE. The CDR3 loop spans 13 amino acids. The CDR3 region has the DNA TGTGCCAGCAGCCCAATATACCAAGAGACCCAGTACTTC. Protein: CASSPIYQETQYF.

This chain uses TRBV20-1 with TRBJ1-5; D might be TRBD1 (5 bases). The V gene's germline CDR1 is DFQATT and CDR2 SNEGSKA (reference sequence). Trimming took off 0 bases at V and 7 bases at J, with 13 bases between the two ends. CDR3 length: 14 amino acids. The DNA for the CDR3 is TGCAGTGCTAGAGAAGCGACAGAGGGACAGCCCCAGCATTTT. Translating it yields CSAREATEGQPQHF.

The V gene is TRBV5-1, the J gene TRBJ2-5, with D possibly being TRBD1 (6 bases). The CDR3 spans 14 residues. V was shortened by 4 bases and J by 2 bases, with 12 bases between the two germline ends. CDR1 is SGHRS, CDR2 YFSETQ, per germline. CDR3 coding DNA: TGCGCCAGCAGCGGGGGCCTTCCACAAGAGACCCAGTACTTC. It encodes CASSGGLPQETQYF.

This clonotype is a singleton in its sample. The chain links TRBV20-1 to TRBJ2-7; the D is unclear. CDR3 length: 14 amino acids. V lost 5 bases and J lost 2, with 16 bases in between. CDR1 DFQATT and CDR2 SNEGSKA come from the germline V gene (reference sequence). The CDR3 region is CSASSAVNTYEQYF. The CDR3 bases are TGCAGTGCTTCCTCCGCGGTCAACACCTACGAGCAGTACTTC.

V usage is TRBV27 and J usage is TRBJ2-1; TRBD2 might be the D (7 bases). Germline-derived CDR1 and CDR2 are MNHEY and SMNVEV (reference sequence). V lost 1 base to trimming and J lost 4 bases, with 14 bases between them. The CDR3 sequence is 16 residues long. CDR3 in DNA: TGTGCCAGCAGTTTATTTGGCGGGGGCGGGTACAATGAGCAGTTCTTC. Translation gives CASSLFGGGGYNEQFF.

This clonotype appeared many times. The genes are TRBV10-3 and TRBJ1-2, with D perhaps TRBD1 (5 bases). Germline values: CDR1 ENHRY, CDR2 SYGVKD. The CDR3 length is 12 residues. Trimming removed 10 bases at V and 4 bases at J, with 13 bases between. The CDR3 protein is CATQGYFYGYTF. The CDR3 DNA is TGTGCCACCCAGGGATACTTCTATGGCTACACCTTC.

This clonotype was seen only a few times. The rearrangement links TRBV20-1 to TRBJ2-1; 8 nucleotides match TRBD2. The germline V gene encodes CDR1 DFQATT and CDR2 SNEGSKA (reference sequence). This CDR3 spans 15 amino acids. The V gene end was trimmed by 1 base and the J gene end by 1 base; junction bases not matched to a gene: 3. CDR3 DNA sequence: TGCAGTGCTAGAGGTACTAGCGGTTCCTACAATGAGCAGTTCTTC. Residues: CSARGTSGSYNEQFF.

With regard to this clonotype: The junction shows a germline mismatch at one end, possibly a read error. The V call is TRBV7-2, the J call TRBJ2-7; the match to TRBD1 covers 7 bases. The CDR3 is made up of 13 amino acids. Looked up from germline, CDR1 is SGHTA and CDR2 is FQGNSA. The CDR3 spells CASSRQGSYVQYF. The CDR3 DNA reads TGTGCCAGCAGCCGACAGGGCTCCTACGTGCAGTACTTC. The full variable domain, in which reference TRBV7-2 and TRBJ2-7 provide the parts outside the CDR3, is GAGVSQSPSNKVTEKGKDVELRCDPISGHTALYWYRQSLGQGLEFLIYFQGNSAPDKSGLPSDRFSAERTGGSVSTLTIQRTQQEDSAVYLCASSRQGSYVQYFGPGTRLTVT.

This clonotype showed up just a few times. The J gene is TRBJ2-7, the V gene TRBV20-1; D call uncertain. V shed 0 bases and J shed 7 bases, with 19 bases lying between them. The germline gives CDR1 DFQATT, CDR2 SNEGSKA (reference sequence). The CDR3 loop spans 15 amino acids. Here the CDR3 DNA reads TGCAGTGCTAGAGATCCTGAGAGCGCCGCCGAGGAGCAGTACTTC. This encodes CSARDPESAAEEQYF.

The J gene is TRBJ2-7, the V gene TRBV28, with D hard to call. The CDR3 extends over 14 amino acids. Germline values: CDR1 MDHEN, CDR2 SYDVKM. The V and J ends lost 6 bases and 0 bases respectively, with 12 bases between them. The chain's CDR3 is CASRTRPSSYEQYF. CDR3 coding DNA: TGTGCCAGCAGGACCCGACCGAGCTCCTACGAGCAGTACTTC.

In this sample, this clonotype turned up many times. The V call is TRBV10-3, the J call TRBJ2-3; TRBD2 might be the D (6 bases). This CDR3 region has 17 residues. V shed 2 bases and J shed 2 bases, with 17 bases lying between them. Germline CDR1 and CDR2: ENHRY and SYGVKD. The DNA for the CDR3 is TGTGCCATCAGTGAGCTCGCCGGCGGGGAATTCACAGATACGCAGTATTTT. This codes for CAISELAGGEFTDTQYF.

This clonotype was found once. This chain uses TRBV7-2 with TRBJ2-1; 10 positions agree with TRBD2. With V trimmed by 4 bases and J by 0 bases, 9 bases remained unmatched. The CDR3 totals 18 residues. The germline gives CDR1 SGHTA, CDR2 FQGNSA. The DNA of the CDR3 is TGTGCCAGCAGCTCAAGGACTAGCGGAGGTAGCTCCTACAATGAGCAGTTCTTC. This codes for CASSSRTSGGSSYNEQFF.

The chain has TRBV25-1 and TRBJ1-1; D is undetermined. Trimming removed 3 bases at V and 11 bases at J, with 16 bases between. Germline V gene lookup returns CDR1 MGHDK and CDR2 SYGVNS. The CDR3 spans 13 residues. CDR3 loop: CASSDPYHGSAFF. CDR3 DNA: TGTGCCAGCAGTGACCCTTACCATGGATCGGCTTTCTTT.

The rearrangement joins TRBV7-2 to TRBJ2-3; D perhaps matches TRBD2 (7 bases). CDR1 and CDR2 from the germline V gene are SGHTA and FQGNSA. This CDR3 comprises 16 residues. V lost 5 bases and J 4 bases, leaving 19 bases between the germline ends. In nucleotides, the CDR3 is TGTGCCAGCAGCCGAATTAGCGGAGGGGGGGCAGATACGCAGTATTTT. Encoded protein: CASSRISGGGADTQYF.

This clonotype appeared a few times. CDR3 loop: CSASPLAGIYEQYF. The CDR3 region has the DNA TGCAGTGCTAGCCCACTAGCGGGTATCTACGAGCAGTACTTC. J is TRBJ2-7 and V is TRBV20-1; 9 bases match TRBD2. This CDR3 comprises 14 residues. J gave up 3 bases and V 3 bases, and 6 bases lay outside the gene matches. CDR1 and CDR2 from the germline V gene are DFQATT and SNEGSKA (reference sequence).

This chain joins TRBV12-3 or TRBV12-4 and TRBJ2-1; D not resolved. The DNA end favors TRBJ2-7, so the J call may be wrong. This CDR3 comprises 13 residues. CDR3 in amino acids: CASSPLTIHEQYF. CDR3 coding DNA: TGTGCCAGCAGTCCCCTGACGATCCACGAGCAGTACTTC.

This clonotype was picked up a small number of times. The gene calls are TRBV28 and TRBJ2-7; no firm D call. The CDR3 consists of 14 residues. Trimming took 2 bases from V and 5 from J, leaving 13 bases between them. The germline V gene has CDR1 MDHEN and CDR2 SYDVKM. CDR3 in DNA: TGTGCCAGCAGTTTAAGCGCCGAGCTAAACGAGCAGTACTTC. Protein: CASSLSAELNEQYF.

J is TRBJ2-6 and V is TRBV10-2; 10 nucleotides align to TRBD1. J was trimmed by 1 base and V by 10 bases; bases with no gene match: 4. Germline CDR1 reads WSHSY; CDR2 reads SAAADI. This CDR3 region has 15 residues. CDR3 nucleotides: TGCGCCACCCGGACAGGGGGATCTGGGGCCAACGTCCTGACTTTC. It specifies CATRTGGSGANVLTF.

The V call is TRBV6-6, the J call TRBJ2-5; D remains ambiguous. CDR3 length equals 12 residues. Trimming left V 7 bases short and J 4 bases short, with 10 bases between. CDR1 and CDR2 (germline): MNHNY, SVGAGI (reference sequence). The DNA for the CDR3 is TGTGCCAGCAATAAGCTTGGAGAGACCCAGTACTTC. It codes for CASNKLGETQYF.

As to this clonotype: Possible read error: a much larger clone is one base away. This sequence joins TRBV6-6 and TRBJ2-1; 8 bases line up with TRBD1. The CDR3 length is 17 residues. Germline CDR1 is MNHNY and CDR2 is SVGAGI (reference sequence). The J segment lost 8 bases and the V segment lost 0 bases, leaving 12 bases of the junction unmatched. The CDR3 protein is CASSYSYQGAGGDEQFF. In nucleotides, the CDR3 is TGTGCCAGCAGTTACTCTTACCAGGGGGCTGGGGGAGATGAGCAGTTCTTC.

The chain combines TRBV4-1 with TRBJ2-3; D unclear. Trimming removed 0 bases from V and 1 base from J, with 8 bases in between. The CDR3 runs to 15 residues. Germline V gene data show CDR1 as MGHRA and CDR2 as YSYEKL. The CDR3 region is CASSQDTTGTDTQYF. Here the CDR3 DNA reads TGCGCCAGCAGCCAAGATACCACGGGCACAGATACGCAGTATTTT.

This clonotype was counted only a few times. The chain links TRBV25-1 to TRBJ1-5; D unresolved. The CDR3 contains 13 residues. Per germline, CDR1 MGHDK and CDR2 SYGVNS. V lost 8 bases and J lost 0, with 8 bases in between. The CDR3 region has the DNA TGTGCCAGCGAGCCGTGTAGCAATCAGCCCCAGCATTTT. The encoded protein is CASEPCSNQPQHF. Together with reference TRBV25-1 and TRBJ1-5, the CDR3 gives the full variable domain: EADIYQTPRYLVIGTGKKITLECSQTMGHDKMYWYQQDPGMELHLIHYSYGVNSTEKGDLSSESTVSRIRTEHFPLTLESARPSHTSQYLCASEPCSNQPQHFGDGTRLSIL.

The rearrangement uses TRBV5-5 and TRBJ1-1, with D unresolved. Germline assignment: CDR1 SGHKS and CDR2 YYEKEE (reference sequence). Trimming pared 3 bases from V and 3 bases from J, leaving 9 bases between. This CDR3 comprises 13 residues. The CDR3 spells CASSSDADTEAFF. In nucleotides, the CDR3 is TGTGCCAGCAGCTCCGACGCAGACACTGAAGCTTTCTTT.

The V call is TRBV6-2 or TRBV6-3, the J call TRBJ1-4; possibly TRBD1 for D (6 bases). Germline V lookup: CDR1 MNHEY, CDR2 SVGEGT. The CDR3 length is 16 residues. Deletions cut 0 bases from V and 8 bases from J, with 16 bases between. CDR3 in amino acids: CASSYSRAGAEEKLFF. The CDR3 DNA follows: TGTGCCAGCAGTTACTCGAGGGCAGGGGCGGAAGAAAAACTGTTTTTT.

Concerning this clonotype: One end of the junction fails to match germline, which may point to a read error. The V and J genes are TRBV7-9 and TRBJ2-1, with unresolved D. Germline V lookup: CDR1 SEHNR, CDR2 FQNEAQ (reference sequence). The CDR3 totals 14 residues. The CDR3 is CASSSTSSYSEQFF. In DNA, the CDR3 is TGTGCCAGCAGCTCAACAAGTTCCTACAGTGAGCAGTTCTTC.

There are a few counts of this clonotype. The chain has TRBV24-1 and TRBJ2-1, with D possibly being TRBD1 (5 bases). The V gene's germline CDR1 is KGHDR and CDR2 SFDVKD. This CDR3 is built from 16 residues. Trimming took off 4 bases at V and 2 bases at J, with 14 bases between the two ends. This CDR3 is CATSDLGHAPYNEQFF. CDR3 coding DNA: TGTGCCACCAGTGACCTCGGACATGCACCCTACAATGAGCAGTTCTTC.

This chain connects TRBV7-2 to TRBJ2-1; 8 bases are shared with TRBD1. Germline loops: CDR1 SGHTA, CDR2 FQGNSA. The V segment lost 1 base and the J segment 8 bases; nucleotides outside the gene matches: 7. The CDR3 totals 15 residues. The DNA for the CDR3 is TGTGCCAGCAGCTTAGGGACAGGGTTGAGGGATGAGCAGTTCTTC. As protein: CASSLGTGLRDEQFF.

As regards this clonotype: One end of the junction is discordant with germline, which a read error may explain. The V call is TRBV20-1, the J call TRBJ1-2; 10 positions match TRBD1. CDR3 length equals 14 residues. From germline, CDR1 is DFQATT and CDR2 SNEGSKA (reference sequence). CDR3 in amino acids: CSAPDRGRNYGYTF. The CDR3 DNA is TGCAGTGCGCCCGACAGGGGGCGCAACTACGGCTACACCTTC.

This chain uses TRBV10-3 with TRBJ2-7; 7 bases agree with TRBD1. Germline trimming cut 4 bases from V and 0 bases from J; bases unmatched to any gene: 15. The CDR3 is made up of 18 amino acids. Germline V gene sequence: CDR1 ENHRY, CDR2 SYGVKD. The CDR3 DNA is TGTGCCATCAGTGGCGATATCGTTCCGGGACAGTACTCCTACGAGCAGTACTTC. This translates into CAISGDIVPGQYSYEQYF.

DNA of the CDR3: TGTGCCAGCAGCCTTACAGGGCGTGCACCCCTCCACTTT. Protein: CASSLTGRAPLHF. The chain joins TRBV12-3 or TRBV12-4 to TRBJ1-6; D is possibly TRBD1 (6 bases). Deletions cut 6 bases from V and 11 bases from J, with 14 bases between. The CDR3 contains 13 residues.